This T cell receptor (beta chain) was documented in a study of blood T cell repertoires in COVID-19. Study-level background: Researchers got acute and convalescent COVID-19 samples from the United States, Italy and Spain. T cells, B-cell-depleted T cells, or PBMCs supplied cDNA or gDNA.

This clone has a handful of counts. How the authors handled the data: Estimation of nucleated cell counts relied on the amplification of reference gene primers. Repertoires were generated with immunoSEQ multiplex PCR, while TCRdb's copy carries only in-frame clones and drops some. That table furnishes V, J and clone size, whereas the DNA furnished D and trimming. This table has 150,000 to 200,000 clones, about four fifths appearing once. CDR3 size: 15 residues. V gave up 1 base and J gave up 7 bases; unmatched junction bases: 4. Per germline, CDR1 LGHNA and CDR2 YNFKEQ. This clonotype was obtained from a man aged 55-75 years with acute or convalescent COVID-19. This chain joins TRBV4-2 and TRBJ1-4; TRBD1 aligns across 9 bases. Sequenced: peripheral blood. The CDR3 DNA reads TGTGCCAGCAGCCAAGTCTGGGACAGGGTTGAAAAACTGTTTTTT. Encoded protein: CASSQVWDRVEKLFF.